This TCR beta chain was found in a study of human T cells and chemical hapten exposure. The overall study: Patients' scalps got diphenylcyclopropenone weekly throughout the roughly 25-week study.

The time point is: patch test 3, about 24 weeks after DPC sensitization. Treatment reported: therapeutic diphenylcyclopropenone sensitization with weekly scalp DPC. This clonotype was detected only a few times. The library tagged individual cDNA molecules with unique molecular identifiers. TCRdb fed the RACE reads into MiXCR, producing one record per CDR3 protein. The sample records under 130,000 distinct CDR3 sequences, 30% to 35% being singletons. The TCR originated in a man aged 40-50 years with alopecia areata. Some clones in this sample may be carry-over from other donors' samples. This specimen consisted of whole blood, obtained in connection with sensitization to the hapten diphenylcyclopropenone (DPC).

CDR3 nucleotide sequence: TGTGCCAGCAGCTTACTTTTCGCTCGATCGAGTAGCACAGATACGCAGTATTTT. This translates into CASSLLFARSSSTDTQYF. This chain uses TRBV13 with TRBJ2-3; unclear D gene. Per the germline V gene, CDR1 is PRHDT and CDR2 is FYEKMQ (reference sequence). The germline V and J ends were trimmed by 2 bases and 0 bases, with 18 bases remaining between them. The CDR3 is made up of 18 amino acids.